The 29 T cell receptor beta chains listed next were all sequenced from one sample in a study of control samples from healthy donors and cancer patients. This table comes from immunoSEQ multiplex PCR, and its TCRdb copy is limited to in-frame clones, with some not included. Of some 130,000 clones in the sample, roughly 94% were seen once. Material for sequencing was blood. These TCRs come from a young man in good health.

The rearrangement uses TRBV6-5 and TRBJ1-5, with D possibly being TRBD1 (5 bases). V lost 7 bases and J lost 2, with 15 bases in between. The CDR3 runs 15 residues. Germline assignment: CDR1 MNHEY and CDR2 SVGAGI. The CDR3 DNA sequence: TGTGCCAGCAAACCGGGGGAAAAAGGCAATCAGCCCCAGCATTTT. It encodes CASKPGEKGNQPQHF.

The chain has TRBV28 and TRBJ1-6; no clear D gene. Trimming took 5 bases from V and 6 from J, leaving 8 bases between them. The germline V gene has CDR1 MDHEN and CDR2 SYDVKM. CDR3 size: 13 residues. CDR3 nucleotide sequence: TGTGCCAGCAGTGTTGACCCTAATTCACCCCTCCACTTT. Its translation: CASSVDPNSPLHF.

The CDR3 sequence is CASSQGLRGRGETQYF. CDR3 nucleotide sequence: TGTGCCAGCAGCCAAGGGTTGCGGGGGCGGGGAGAGACCCAGTACTTC. The V and J genes are TRBV3-1 (or the pseudogene TRBV3-2) and TRBJ2-5; tentative D call: TRBD2 (7 bases). The CDR3 is 16 amino acids. Germline V gives CDR1 LGHDT, CDR2 YNNKEL (reference sequence). V shed 1 base and J shed 4 bases, with 16 bases lying between them.

This clone was recorded once. The chain is built from TRBV5-1 and TRBJ2-7, with D possibly TRBD1 on 7 matching bases. Germline V gene data show CDR1 as SGHRS and CDR2 as YFSETQ. The CDR3 length is 14 residues. The V end lost 4 bases, the J end lost 4 bases, and 15 bases lay between the germline ends. The CDR3 DNA follows: TGCGCCAGCAGCCCTGGGGGGACAGCATACGAGCAGTACTTC. This codes for CASSPGGTAYEQYF.

This clone has a single count. This chain joins TRBV12-3 or TRBV12-4 and TRBJ1-2, with D perhaps matching TRBD1 (6 bases). This CDR3 region has 13 residues. V lost 3 bases, J lost 6 bases, and 11 bases lay in between. The CDR3 here is CASSFQGRNGYTF. The CDR3 coding sequence is TGTGCCAGCAGTTTCCAGGGGCGAAATGGCTACACCTTC.

The chain carries TRBV10-2 and TRBJ1-1; D is uncertain. V dropped 10 bases and J dropped 1 base, with 13 bases sitting between them. Germline V gene data show CDR1 as WSHSY and CDR2 as SAAADI. The CDR3 runs 13 residues. The CDR3 loop reads CATTVRTNTEAFF. The CDR3 DNA is TGCGCCACCACAGTTCGGACGAACACTGAAGCTTTCTTT.

The chain employs TRBV24-1 and TRBJ1-2; possible D gene TRBD1, 6 bases. The V gene lost 1 base and the J gene lost 2 bases, with 7 bases spanning the gap. The germline V gene has CDR1 KGHDR and CDR2 SFDVKD. This CDR3 has 14 residues. The DNA for the CDR3 is TGTGCCACCAGTGATTTCGGACAGAACTATGGCTACACCTTC. As protein: CATSDFGQNYGYTF.

This clone was seen a single time. The chain is built from TRBV4-3 and TRBJ2-7; D ambiguous. V was clipped by 4 bases and J by 0 bases, with 10 bases between them. CDR3 length: 14 amino acids. Per the germline V gene, CDR1 is LGHNA and CDR2 is YSLEER. The CDR3 sequence is CASSPGMGSYEQYF. CDR3 coding DNA: TGCGCCAGCAGCCCCGGTATGGGCTCCTACGAGCAGTACTTC.

The chain joins TRBV5-4 to TRBJ1-6, with unresolved D. Germline-derived CDR1 and CDR2 are SGHNT and YYREEE (reference sequence). The V and J ends lost 4 bases and 7 bases respectively, with 12 bases between them. The CDR3 runs to 14 residues. CDR3 sequence: CASSPWGRNSPLHF. Here the CDR3 DNA reads TGTGCCAGCAGCCCATGGGGTAGGAATTCACCCCTCCACTTT.

The chain couples TRBV12-3 or TRBV12-4 to TRBJ1-4; D remains unclear. This CDR3 comprises 13 residues. V was clipped by 2 bases and J by 8 bases, with 9 bases between them. The CDR3 nucleotides are TGTGCCAGCAGTTTAACCCTTGGAGAAAAACTGTTTTTT. It codes for CASSLTLGEKLFF.

As concerns this clone: Additional DNA sequences in this sample encode the identical CDR3. The chain links TRBV12-3 or TRBV12-4 to TRBJ1-1, with D unclear. V dropped 3 bases and J dropped 0 bases, with 5 bases sitting between them. The CDR3 spans 13 residues. The CDR3 region is CASSFGLNTEAFF. The CDR3 nucleotides read TGTGCCAGCAGTTTTGGATTGAACACTGAAGCTTTCTTT.

This CDR3 reads CASSQSPGINYGYTF. The CDR3, as DNA: TGCGCCAGCAGCCAAAGCCCTGGGATTAACTATGGCTACACCTTC. The chain joins TRBV4-1 to TRBJ1-2, with D hard to call. The CDR3 is 15 residues long. V lost 2 bases and J lost 1, with 11 bases in between. Germline V gene data show CDR1 as MGHRA and CDR2 as YSYEKL.

The chain recombines TRBV7-2 with TRBJ1-4; D remains unclear. The germline V gene encodes CDR1 SGHTA and CDR2 FQGNSA. There are 14 residues in the CDR3. Trimming removed 5 bases from V and 7 bases from J, with 14 bases in between. CDR3 in amino acids: CASSPRSRGEKLFF. CDR3 coding DNA: TGTGCCAGCAGCCCCCGTTCCCGGGGTGAAAAACTGTTTTTT.

This chain connects TRBV27 to TRBJ2-3, with 7 bases that match TRBD2. V lost 3 bases, J lost 3 bases, and 6 bases stayed unmatched. Germline-derived CDR1 and CDR2 are MNHEY and SMNVEV (reference sequence). This CDR3 region has 15 residues. CDR3 residues: CASSFGGGITDTQYF. The CDR3 DNA sequence: TGTGCCAGCAGTTTTGGGGGGGGGATTACAGATACGCAGTATTTT.

This chain joins TRBV2 and TRBJ2-7; tentatively, D is TRBD1 (7 bases). Germline V lookup: CDR1 SNHLY, CDR2 FYNNEI. The CDR3 spans 15 residues. V shed 4 bases and J shed 2 bases, with 15 bases lying between them. This chain's CDR3 is CASSVAGGIPYEQYF. The CDR3 DNA reads TGTGCCAGCAGTGTTGCAGGGGGGATTCCCTACGAGCAGTACTTC. Supplemented by reference TRBV2 and TRBJ2-7, the full variable domain reads EPEVTQTPSHQVTQMGQEVILRCVPISNHLYFYWYRQILGQKVEFLVSFYNNEISEKSEIFDDQFSVERPDGSNFTLKIRSTKLEDSAMYFCASSVAGGIPYEQYFGPGTRLTVT.

The rearrangement uses TRBV6-2 or TRBV6-3 and TRBJ2-7, with D unresolved. The germline gives CDR1 MNHEY, CDR2 SVGEGT. This CDR3 is built from 12 residues. The V end lost 4 bases, the J end lost 7 bases, and 11 bases lay between the germline ends. CDR3 amino acids: CASSSTREEQYF. CDR3 DNA: TGTGCCAGCAGTTCCACTCGAGAGGAGCAGTACTTC.

The V gene is TRBV10-3, the J gene TRBJ1-2; D unclear. The CDR3 has 12 amino acids. Germline CDR1 reads ENHRY; CDR2 reads SYGVKD. The V end was cut by 2 bases, the J end by 5 bases, with 6 bases between. CDR3 loop: CAISEGRYGYTF. In DNA form, the CDR3 reads TGTGCCATCAGTGAGGGTCGATATGGCTACACCTTC.

This clone appeared once. The V call is TRBV5-4, the J call TRBJ1-5, with D possibly TRBD1 on 5 matching bases. V gave up 2 bases and J gave up 4 bases, with 16 bases separating them. The CDR3 has 16 amino acids. Germline V gene sequence: CDR1 SGHNT, CDR2 YYREEE (reference sequence). The CDR3 DNA reads TGTGCCAGCAGCTTTGGAGGGGATGCTCGAAATCAGCCCCAGCATTTT. Translated, it gives CASSFGGDARNQPQHF.

This clone occurred once. The CDR3 sequence: CSGRPQGPDTQYF. The CDR3, as DNA: TGCAGCGGCCGCCCCCAGGGCCCAGATACGCAGTATTTT. The chain has TRBV29-1 and TRBJ2-3, with a tentative D call TRBD1 (5 bases). Per the germline V gene, CDR1 is SQVTM and CDR2 is ANQGSEA. V shed 7 bases and J shed 4 bases, with 15 bases lying between them. The CDR3 contains 13 residues.

The chain links TRBV19 to TRBJ2-2, with TRBD1 matching over 8 bases. Germline loops: CDR1 LNHDA, CDR2 SQIVND (reference sequence). V gave up 7 bases and J gave up 4 bases; unmatched junction bases: 8. CDR3 length: 15 amino acids. CDR3 DNA: TGTGCCAGTATGACAGGGGCTTTGTTCACCGGGGAGCTGTTTTTT. Its protein is CASMTGALFTGELFF.

The chain links TRBV19 to TRBJ1-2; TRBD1 agrees at 8 bases. The V and J ends lost 3 bases and 4 bases, in that order; junction bases with no gene match: 7. The CDR3 spans 15 residues. CDR1 is LNHDA and CDR2 is SQIVND in the germline V gene (reference sequence). The CDR3 sequence is CASSIGQGASYGYTF. Here the CDR3 DNA reads TGTGCCAGTAGTATCGGGCAGGGGGCCAGCTATGGCTACACCTTC. Drawing the rest from reference TRBV19 and TRBJ1-2, the complete variable domain is DGGITQSPKYLFRKEGQNVTLSCEQNLNHDAMYWYRQDPGQGLRLIYYSQIVNDFQKGDIAEGYSVSREKKESFPLTVTSAQKNPTAFYLCASSIGQGASYGYTFGSGTRLTVV.

The chain joins TRBV28 to TRBJ2-1; 12 positions match TRBD2. Germline V CDR1 and CDR2: MDHEN, SYDVKM. This CDR3 region has 15 residues. Trimming cost V 5 bases and J 6 bases; bases outside gene matches: 5. For the CDR3, the DNA is TGTGCCAGCAGTCTCGGGACTAGCGGGCCCAATGAGCAGTTCTTC. It encodes CASSLGTSGPNEQFF.

V is TRBV2 and J is TRBJ1-1, with a tentative D call TRBD1 (6 bases). Trimming left V 7 bases short and J 3 bases short, with 15 bases between. There are 14 residues in the CDR3. CDR1 is SNHLY and CDR2 is FYNNEI in the germline V gene. CDR3: CASTTKQGHTEAFF. The CDR3 region has the DNA TGTGCCAGCACTACAAAACAGGGACACACTGAAGCTTTCTTT.

The chain recombines TRBV6-5 with TRBJ2-7; tentatively, D is TRBD2 (5 bases). Germline CDR1 MNHEY, CDR2 SVGAGI. The V gene lost 2 bases and the J gene lost 7 bases, with 12 bases spanning the gap. The CDR3 contains 13 residues. The CDR3 DNA follows: TGTGCCAGCAGTTACCCAGGCTCGGGAGAGCAGTACTTC. This codes for CASSYPGSGEQYF.

The chain joins TRBV28 to TRBJ2-3; D gene uncertain. Germline values: CDR1 MDHEN, CDR2 SYDVKM. This CDR3 has 15 amino acids. V was clipped by 2 bases and J by 1 base, with 10 bases between them. CDR3 sequence: CASSLTSLGTDTQYF. CDR3 nucleotides: TGTGCCAGCAGTTTAACGAGTCTAGGCACAGATACGCAGTATTTT.

The J gene is TRBJ1-6, the V gene TRBV19, with TRBD1 identical over 9 bases. This CDR3 contains 17 residues. The junction had 12 bases not matched to a gene; V was cut back by 5 bases and J by 7 bases. Germline V gives CDR1 LNHDA, CDR2 SQIVND (reference sequence). Written as DNA, the CDR3 is TGTGCCAGTAGTTCTCCCTCCGGGACAGGGTGGAATTCACCCCTCCACTTT. Its protein is CASSSPSGTGWNSPLHF.

The chain has TRBV12-3 or TRBV12-4 and TRBJ1-6; the D gene is possibly TRBD1 (5 bases). The CDR3 has 12 residues. Trimming cost V 3 bases and J 14 bases, with 11 bases left between them. The CDR3 nucleotides are TGTGCCAGCAGTTTGGGGGTATATGCCCTCCACTTT. Its protein is CASSLGVYALHF.

V usage is TRBV27 and J usage is TRBJ2-7, with unresolved D. From germline, CDR1 is MNHEY and CDR2 SMNVEV (reference sequence). The V end was cut by 0 bases, the J end by 6 bases, with 9 bases between. The CDR3 covers 13 residues. The chain's CDR3 is CASSLSSSAEQYF. CDR3 nucleotide sequence: TGTGCCAGCAGTTTATCATCCTCTGCCGAGCAGTACTTC.

This chain links TRBV21-1 with TRBJ1-4; the table gives TRBD1 as D, unverified against the DNA. TRBV21-1 constitutes a pseudogene. The CDR3 length is 15 residues. The CDR3 nucleotides are TGTGCCAGCAGCAAGTCGAGGACAGATAATGAAAAACTGTTTTTT. This codes for CASSKSRTDNEKLFF.